The 11 T cell receptor beta chains below all came from one sample that was sequenced in a study of CD8 T cells in ankylosing spondylitis. TCRdb re-called the 5' RACE reads with MiXCR, one entry per CDR3 protein. The table includes fewer than 350,000 distinct CDR3 sequences, roughly 12% detected once. Sequenced sample: blood, either unsorted or a sorted T cell fraction (not recorded which). Every receptor here comes from a female donor with ankylosing spondylitis or in good health (not recorded which).

The table lists this clonotype with many counts. J is TRBJ2-7 and V is TRBV10-3; tentative D call: TRBD1 (6 bases). Per germline, CDR1 ENHRY and CDR2 SYGVKD. This CDR3 comprises 14 residues. Trimming removed 0 bases at V and 0 bases at J, with 6 bases between. The CDR3 region is CAISESDSSYEQYF. Here the CDR3 DNA reads TGTGCCATCAGTGAGTCGGACAGCTCCTACGAGCAGTACTTC.

This clonotype came up a few times. The rearrangement uses TRBV20-1 and TRBJ2-2, with a possible D match to TRBD1 (5 bases). V dropped 1 base and J dropped 5 bases, with 17 bases sitting between them. The CDR3 extends over 16 amino acids. Germline V gene lookup returns CDR1 DFQATT and CDR2 SNEGSKA (reference sequence). The CDR3 here is CSARAGAAPGTGELFF. CDR3 in DNA: TGCAGTGCTAGAGCTGGGGCAGCCCCAGGAACCGGGGAGCTGTTTTTT.

The V call is TRBV5-7, the J call TRBJ1-2, with 9 bases that match TRBD1. TRBV5-7 is labeled an ORF, and its function is uncertain. The V gene end was trimmed by 3 bases and the J gene end by 3 bases; junction bases not matched to a gene: 12. The CDR3 spans 17 residues. CDR3 loop: CASSYGQGPETHYGYTF. CDR3 sequence (DNA): TGTGCCAGCAGCTACGGACAGGGGCCGGAGACTCACTATGGCTACACCTTC.

This clonotype has a handful of counts. J is TRBJ1-1 and V is TRBV18; D gene ambiguous. Trimming took 1 base from V and 1 from J, leaving 10 bases between them. The CDR3 totals 15 residues. Germline V gene data show CDR1 as KGHSH and CDR2 as LQKENI. CDR3 nucleotides: TGTGCCAGCTCACCACTTGGACTGCGGAACACTGAAGCTTTCTTT. It translates to CASSPLGLRNTEAFF.

The table lists this clonotype with a few counts. The genes are TRBV7-2 and TRBJ2-1; the D is unclear. The V and J ends lost 7 bases and 0 bases respectively, with 7 bases between them. Germline V gene sequence: CDR1 SGHTA, CDR2 FQGNSA. The CDR3 totals 13 residues. DNA of the CDR3: TGTGCCAGCACCCCCCTCTCCTACAATGAGCAGTTCTTC. The encoded protein is CASTPLSYNEQFF.

This clonotype was observed many times. The rearrangement joins TRBV5-1 to TRBJ2-3; no firm D call. The V and J ends lost 1 base and 0 bases respectively, with 9 bases between them. The germline gives CDR1 SGHRS, CDR2 YFSETQ. The CDR3 sequence is 15 residues long. The DNA of the CDR3 is TGCGCCAGCAGCTTGATGGCGGCTAGCACAGATACGCAGTATTTT. Its protein product is CASSLMAASTDTQYF.

This sequence joins TRBV20-1 and TRBJ2-1, with 8 bases that match TRBD1. The CDR3 covers 13 residues. CDR1 is DFQATT, CDR2 SNEGSKA, per germline (reference sequence). V dropped 6 bases and J dropped 9; count of bases not matched to a gene: 10. The CDR3 loop is CSAVGQGLVEQFF. CDR3 bases: TGCAGTGCGGTTGGACAGGGTTTGGTTGAGCAGTTCTTC.

This clonotype was seen many times. The CDR3 spells CASSPGPVSYEQYF. CDR3 DNA: TGTGCCAGCAGTCCCGGGCCCGTCTCCTACGAGCAGTACTTC. The chain combines TRBV28 with TRBJ2-7, with D unclear. CDR3 size: 14 residues. Trimming left V 5 bases short and J 0 bases short, with 11 bases between. Germline values: CDR1 MDHEN, CDR2 SYDVKM.

This clonotype was counted many times. V and J are TRBV12-3 or TRBV12-4 and TRBJ1-1; D not certain. The CDR3 loop spans 11 amino acids. Trimming pared 3 bases from V and 7 bases from J, leaving 6 bases between. The CDR3 here is CASSFYGEAFF. The CDR3 nucleotides are TGTGCCAGCAGTTTCTACGGTGAAGCTTTCTTT.

Only a few counts were recorded for this clonotype. The chain has TRBV14 and TRBJ2-5; D possibly corresponds to TRBD2 (6 bases). The CDR3 contains 15 residues. Trimming stripped 0 bases from V and 7 bases from J, with 15 bases between. The germline V gene encodes CDR1 SGHDN and CDR2 FVKESK. CDR3 nucleotide sequence: TGTGCCAGCAGCCAAGAAGAGCGGAGGGGCGGGACCCAGTACTTC. Residues: CASSQEERRGGTQYF.

This clonotype was observed many times. The rearrangement uses TRBV7-9 and TRBJ2-1; no firm D call. Trimming stripped 1 base from V and 0 bases from J, with 13 bases between. CDR3 length equals 17 residues. Germline CDR1 reads SEHNR; CDR2 reads FQNEAQ (reference sequence). CDR3 protein: CASSLDVAASSYNEQFF. The CDR3 nucleotides are TGTGCCAGCAGCTTAGATGTTGCGGCGAGCTCCTACAATGAGCAGTTCTTC.